The next 27 T cell receptor beta chains were all read from a single sample in a study of blood T cell repertoires in COVID-19. Clones were read by immunoSEQ multiplex PCR, and TCRdb kept only the in-frame ones, dropping some. The sample includes some 250,000 clones, around 86% of them seen just once. Sequenced material: PBMCs or T cells enriched from blood (not recorded which). These receptors all come from a man younger than 35 who had recovered from COVID-19.

The chain carries TRBV13 and TRBJ2-5, with 7 bases that match TRBD2. The CDR3 totals 16 residues. With 2 bases clipped from V and 4 bases from J, the junction kept 10 bases outside the gene matches. Germline CDR1 reads PRHDT; CDR2 reads FYEKMQ (reference sequence). CDR3 nucleotide sequence: TGTGCCAGCAGCTTAAAAGCGGGGTCTGGTGGAGAGACCCAGTACTTC. It yields the protein CASSLKAGSGGETQYF. The entire variable domain, with the rest obtained from reference TRBV13 and TRBJ2-5, is as follows: AAGVIQSPRHLIKEKRETATLKCYPIPRHDTVYWYQQGPGQDPQFLISFYEKMQSDKGSIPDRFSAQQFSDYHSELNMSSLELGDSALYFCASSLKAGSGGETQYFGPGTRLLVL.

The chain recombines TRBV25-1 with TRBJ2-1; possibly TRBD2 for D (6 bases). The V gene's germline CDR1 is MGHDK and CDR2 SYGVNS. The CDR3 is 16 amino acids. With 1 base removed from V and 0 bases from J, the gap between germline ends came to 10 bases. CDR3 sequence reads: CASSESGTLSYNEQFF. The CDR3 DNA is TGTGCCAGCAGTGAATCCGGGACTCTCTCCTACAATGAGCAGTTCTTC.

The rearrangement uses TRBV3-1 (or the pseudogene TRBV3-2) and TRBJ1-1; D is perhaps TRBD1 (6 bases). CDR3 length: 14 amino acids. Germline loops: CDR1 LGHDT, CDR2 YNNKEL (reference sequence). Trimming left V 4 bases short and J 0 bases short, with 9 bases between. The CDR3 DNA is TGTGCCAGCAGCCTAGGGGGAATGAACACTGAAGCTTTCTTT. This sequence encodes CASSLGGMNTEAFF.

This chain uses TRBV11-3 with TRBJ2-2; D is unclear. Germline V gene sequence: CDR1 SGHNT, CDR2 YENEEA. Trimming shortened V by 5 bases and J by 6 bases, and 13 bases separated the two germline ends. This CDR3 is built from 14 residues. As DNA, the CDR3 is TGTGCCAGCAGCCCCTCCCGAGTGCCCGGGGAGCTGTTTTTT. Its translation is CASSPSRVPGELFF.

The rearrangement uses TRBV18 and TRBJ1-1, with D possibly being TRBD1 (5 bases). Germline-derived CDR1 and CDR2 are KGHSH and LQKENI. The ends were cut back, 6 bases at V and 6 bases at J, with 20 bases in the middle. The CDR3 loop spans 15 amino acids. CDR3 sequence: CASSPTGAPGAEAFF. For the CDR3, the DNA is TGTGCCAGCTCCCCCACAGGAGCCCCGGGCGCTGAAGCTTTCTTT. Together with reference TRBV18 and TRBJ1-1, the CDR3 gives the full variable domain: NAGVMQNPRHLVRRRGQEARLRCSPMKGHSHVYWYRQLPEEGLKFMVYLQKENIIDESGMPKERFSAEFPKEGPSILRIQQVVRGDSAAYFCASSPTGAPGAEAFFGQGTRLTVV.

The chain links TRBV2 to TRBJ1-1, with 7 bases fitting TRBD1. The germline V gene encodes CDR1 SNHLY and CDR2 FYNNEI. V gave up 5 bases and J gave up 4 bases; unmatched junction bases: 10. CDR3 length: 15 residues. Here the CDR3 DNA reads TGTGCCAGCAGTTACCGAACAGGGGAAGGCACTGAAGCTTTCTTT. Translated, it gives CASSYRTGEGTEAFF.

The chain employs TRBV7-9 and TRBJ1-3, with TRBD1 matching over 8 bases. Germline V lookup: CDR1 SEHNR, CDR2 FQNEAQ (reference sequence). The V segment lost 6 bases and the J segment 0 bases; nucleotides outside the gene matches: 7. This CDR3 has 16 residues. CDR3 bases: TGTGCCAGCAGGGCGGGACAGGAGGGCTCTGGAAACACCATATATTTT. Its protein is CASRAGQEGSGNTIYF. The entire variable domain, with the rest obtained from reference TRBV7-9 and TRBJ1-3, is as follows: DTGVSQNPRHKITKRGQNVTFRCDPISEHNRLYWYRQTLGQGPEFLTYFQNEAQLEKSRLLSDRFSAERPKGSFSTLEIQRTEQGDSAMYLCASRAGQEGSGNTIYFGEGSWLTVV.

This chain uses TRBV18 with TRBJ2-3; no reliable D call. Germline loops: CDR1 KGHSH, CDR2 LQKENI. V was cut by 0 bases and J by 6 bases, with 10 bases left in between. This CDR3 comprises 14 residues. CDR3 in DNA: TGTGCCAGCTCACCACCTGCCTCCCGGGATACGCAGTATTTT. Its protein is CASSPPASRDTQYF.

This clone was recorded only once. V usage is TRBV14 and J usage is TRBJ2-5, with D maybe TRBD2 (5 bases). This CDR3 has 13 residues. Trimming removed 2 bases at V and 7 bases at J, with 11 bases between. Germline V CDR1 and CDR2: SGHDN, FVKESK. The CDR3 sequence is CASSQLGEWTQYF. The CDR3 bases are TGTGCCAGCAGCCAATTGGGAGAGTGGACCCAGTACTTC.

This clone was counted a single time. V gene TRBV5-1 combines with J gene TRBJ2-7, with TRBD1 matching 7 bases. This CDR3 comprises 15 residues. With V trimmed by 5 bases and J by 6 bases, 14 bases remained unmatched. Germline V CDR1 and CDR2: SGHRS, YFSETQ. The CDR3 coding sequence is TGCGCCAGCAGGACGGGACAGACTCAGGTTTTCGAGCAGTACTTC. The encoded protein is CASRTGQTQVFEQYF.

The gene calls are TRBV5-6 and TRBJ2-5; D might be TRBD2 (5 bases). Trimming stripped 5 bases from V and 1 base from J, with 12 bases between. Germline assignment: CDR1 SGHDT and CDR2 YYEEEE. The CDR3 covers 14 residues. The CDR3 nucleotides read TGTGCCAGCAGTTATACTCGGGGCCAAGAGACCCAGTACTTC. This sequence encodes CASSYTRGQETQYF.

Only a few counts were recorded for this clone. The genes are TRBV9 and TRBJ2-7; TRBD1 matches 8 bases. V gave up 2 bases and J gave up 6 bases; unmatched junction bases: 7. The CDR3 is 14 residues long. CDR1 and CDR2 from the germline V gene are SGDLS and YYNGEE. The CDR3 sequence: CASSVDRERAEQYF. The DNA for the CDR3 is TGTGCCAGCAGCGTGGACAGGGAAAGGGCCGAGCAGTACTTC.

The rearrangement joins TRBV10-3 to TRBJ2-7; the match to TRBD1 covers 9 bases. CDR3 length: 12 amino acids. Germline CDR1 reads ENHRY; CDR2 reads SYGVKD. Germline trimming cut 6 bases from V and 5 bases from J; bases unmatched to any gene: 2. The CDR3 loop is CAISGQGHEQYF. CDR3 sequence (DNA): TGTGCCATCAGCGGACAGGGGCACGAGCAGTACTTC.

This chain links TRBV28 with TRBJ2-7, with TRBD2 matching 8 bases. The CDR3 is 15 residues long. With V trimmed by 4 bases and J by 3 bases, 8 bases remained unmatched. Germline V lookup: CDR1 MDHEN, CDR2 SYDVKM. The CDR3 loop is CASSSPPGTSYEQYF. The CDR3 coding sequence is TGTGCCAGCAGTTCCCCCCCCGGGACTAGCTACGAGCAGTACTTC.

This clone was seen more than once but under ten times. Here the CDR3 reads CASSQDLYEGRETQYF. CDR3 sequence (DNA): TGCGCCAGCAGCCAAGATCTTTACGAGGGGAGGGAGACCCAGTACTTC. The J gene is TRBJ2-5, the V gene TRBV4-1; D is perhaps TRBD2 (6 bases). Germline V gene data show CDR1 as MGHRA and CDR2 as YSYEKL. With 0 bases removed from V and 5 bases from J, the gap between germline ends came to 16 bases. CDR3 size: 16 residues.

The V and J genes are TRBV28 and TRBJ2-1, with TRBD2 as a possible D gene (6 bases). CDR3 length: 13 residues. The germline gives CDR1 MDHEN, CDR2 SYDVKM. The V end lost 11 bases, the J end lost 1 base, and 12 bases lay between the germline ends. The CDR3 sequence is CAGGARSYNEQFF. The CDR3 DNA sequence: TGTGCCGGCGGGGCGCGTTCCTACAATGAGCAGTTCTTC. Complete variable domain (other parts from reference TRBV28 and TRBJ2-1): DVKVTQSSRYLVKRTGEKVFLECVQDMDHENMFWYRQDPGLGLRLIYFSYDVKMKEKGDIPEGYSVSREKKERFSLILESASTNQTSMYLCAGGARSYNEQFFGPGTRLTVL.

This clone came up once. This chain connects TRBV7-8 to TRBJ1-1; D remains ambiguous. V was clipped by 5 bases and J by 7 bases, with 20 bases between them. CDR1 is SGHVS, CDR2 FQNEAQ, per germline. The CDR3 contains 15 residues. CDR3 region: CASSPPGSRFSEAFF. The CDR3 DNA is TGTGCCAGCAGCCCACCCGGGAGCAGGTTTAGTGAAGCTTTCTTT. The full variable domain, rest sourced from reference TRBV7-8 and TRBJ1-1, is GAGVSQSPRYKVAKRGQDVALRCDPISGHVSLFWYQQALGQGPEFLTYFQNEAQLDKSGLPSDRFFAERPEGSVSTLKIQRTQQEDSAVYLCASSPPGSRFSEAFFGQGTRLTVV.

This clone came up a few times. The chain joins TRBV11-3 to TRBJ2-6, with 7 bases lining up with TRBD2. The ends lost 6 bases at V and 0 bases at J; junction bases unmatched: 2. Germline-derived CDR1 and CDR2 are SGHNT and YENEEA. The CDR3 is 15 amino acids. Written as DNA, the CDR3 is TGTGCCAGCAGTCGGGGGGACTCTGGGGCCAACGTCCTGACTTTC. It translates to CASSRGDSGANVLTF.

This chain links TRBV2 with TRBJ1-2, with TRBD1 matching over 9 bases. Per germline, CDR1 SNHLY and CDR2 FYNNEI. V trimming: 2 bases; J trimming: 1 base; junction bases outside the gene matches: 5. The CDR3 extends over 16 amino acids. The CDR3 nucleotides read TGTGCCAGCAGTGAATATTGGGACAGGGATAACTATGGCTACACCTTC. This codes for CASSEYWDRDNYGYTF.

The rearrangement joins TRBV10-3 to TRBJ1-3; TRBD1 agrees at 7 bases. CDR3 size: 16 residues. The ends lost 2 bases at V and 2 bases at J; junction bases unmatched: 6. Germline CDR1 and CDR2: ENHRY and SYGVKD. The CDR3 nucleotides read TGTGCCATCAGTGAGAAGGGGCAGGGGGCTGGAAACACCATATATTTT. Translated, it gives CAISEKGQGAGNTIYF.

The V and J genes are TRBV4-1 and TRBJ2-2, with a tentative D call TRBD1 (8 bases). Trimming removed 1 base at V and 8 bases at J, with 20 bases between. This CDR3 has 17 residues. Germline values: CDR1 MGHRA, CDR2 YSYEKL. CDR3 sequence reads: CASSQVHRGGPGGELFF. The CDR3 DNA reads as TGCGCCAGCAGCCAAGTCCACAGGGGGGGACCAGGTGGGGAGCTGTTTTTT.

This clone was recorded only once. The chain recombines TRBV7-8 with TRBJ1-6; D perhaps matches TRBD1 (5 bases). The CDR3 loop spans 16 amino acids. Trimming took off 0 bases at V and 3 bases at J, with 9 bases between the two ends. From germline, CDR1 is SGHVS and CDR2 FQNEAQ. The CDR3 nucleotides are TGTGCCAGCAGCTTAGCTACGGGACTCTATAATTCACCCCTCCACTTT. Translated, it gives CASSLATGLYNSPLHF.

V and J are TRBV30 and TRBJ1-2; D unclear. Germline values: CDR1 GTSNPN, CDR2 SVGIG (reference sequence). V lost 5 bases and J 1 base, leaving 5 bases between the germline ends. The CDR3 is made up of 11 amino acids. The CDR3 is CAWRFNYGYTF. The CDR3 DNA sequence: TGTGCCTGGCGGTTTAACTATGGCTACACCTTC.

The V call is TRBV19, the J call TRBJ2-1, with D possibly matching TRBD2 (6 bases). The CDR3 runs to 15 residues. The ends were cut back, 4 bases at V and 2 bases at J, with 12 bases in the middle. Germline loops: CDR1 LNHDA, CDR2 SQIVND (reference sequence). CDR3 amino acids: CASSTSAGPYNEQFF. CDR3 bases: TGTGCCAGTAGTACCTCGGCGGGGCCCTACAATGAGCAGTTCTTC.

The chain is built from TRBV6-6 and TRBJ2-7, with 12 bases lining up with TRBD2. Germline V gene sequence: CDR1 MNHNY, CDR2 SVGAGI (reference sequence). Trimming took 5 bases from V and 1 from J; bases not matched to a gene: 6. This CDR3 is built from 16 residues. CDR3: CASSRLAGGLSYEQYF. CDR3 coding DNA: TGTGCCAGCAGTCGGCTAGCGGGAGGGTTGTCCTACGAGCAGTACTTC.

V is TRBV18 and J is TRBJ1-2; the D is unclear. This CDR3 is built from 12 residues. CDR1 and CDR2 from the germline V gene are KGHSH and LQKENI. V shed 2 bases and J shed 4 bases, with 5 bases lying between them. The CDR3 loop is CASSPEGYGYTF. The CDR3 nucleotides are TGTGCCAGCTCACCAGAGGGCTATGGCTACACCTTC. The whole variable domain, filled in from reference TRBV18 and TRBJ1-2, reads NAGVMQNPRHLVRRRGQEARLRCSPMKGHSHVYWYRQLPEEGLKFMVYLQKENIIDESGMPKERFSAEFPKEGPSILRIQQVVRGDSAAYFCASSPEGYGYTFGSGTRLTVV.

V usage is TRBV28 and J usage is TRBJ2-7; tentative D call: TRBD1 (5 bases). Trimming pared 10 bases from V and 5 bases from J, leaving 27 bases between. The CDR3 length is 16 residues. Germline V gene sequence: CDR1 MDHEN, CDR2 SYDVKM. The CDR3 DNA is TGTGCCACCGTACGGCAAGGGGCCGAATATGTCCACGAGCAGTACTTC. This codes for CATVRQGAEYVHEQYF.